The clone carrying this T cell receptor (beta chain) was seen many times. Each CDR3 protein is one row after TCRdb ran MiXCR on the reads. The sample includes 400,000 or so distinct CDR3 sequences, about a sixth of them seen just once. This sample was included in a study of T cell repertoires in cytomegalovirus infection. The CDR3 loop spans 15 amino acids. J gave up 2 bases and V 4 bases, and 7 bases lay outside the gene matches. The germline V gene has CDR1 MDHEN and CDR2 SYDVKM. Sequenced material: PBMCs. The source of this sequence is a human donor in good health (CMV status not recorded). Some clones in this sample may be carry-over from other donors' samples. The rearrangement uses TRBV28 and TRBJ1-2, with TRBD1 matching 7 bases. The CDR3 region is CASSSTGTANYGYTF. DNA for the CDR3: TGTGCCAGCAGTTCCACCGGGACAGCCAACTATGGCTACACCTTC.